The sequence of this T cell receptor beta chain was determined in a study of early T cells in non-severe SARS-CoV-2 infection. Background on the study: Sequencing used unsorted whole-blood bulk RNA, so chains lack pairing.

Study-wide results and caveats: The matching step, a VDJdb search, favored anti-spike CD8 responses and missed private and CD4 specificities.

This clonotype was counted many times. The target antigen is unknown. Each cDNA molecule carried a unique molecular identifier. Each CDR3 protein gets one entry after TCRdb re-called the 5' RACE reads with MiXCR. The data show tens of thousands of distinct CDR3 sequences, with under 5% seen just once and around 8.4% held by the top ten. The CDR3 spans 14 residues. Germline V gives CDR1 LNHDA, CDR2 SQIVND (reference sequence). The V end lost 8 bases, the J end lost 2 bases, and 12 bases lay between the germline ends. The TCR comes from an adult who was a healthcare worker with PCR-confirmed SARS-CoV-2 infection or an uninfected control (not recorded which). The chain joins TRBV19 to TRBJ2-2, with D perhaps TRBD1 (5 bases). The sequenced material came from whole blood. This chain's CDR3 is CASGQLLNTGELFF. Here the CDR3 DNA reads TGTGCCAGTGGACAACTCCTTAACACCGGGGAGCTGTTTTTT.